This TCR beta chain is drawn from a study of T cells in Graves' hyperthyroidism and ophthalmopathy. This clonotype was recorded many times. This CDR3 is built from 13 residues. Germline-derived CDR1 and CDR2 are MNHEY and SMNVEV (reference sequence). Deletions cut 5 bases from V and 2 bases from J, with 9 bases between. Pregnant or lactating patients were excluded, as were those with uncontrolled infection or other autoimmune disease. Amplification targeted TCR beta CDR3 regions from RNA transcripts. TCR CDR3 regions were first amplified by RT-PCR with HTBI primers. Via MiXCR, TCRdb re-called the multiplex PCR reads, giving one row per CDR3 protein. The sample has 500,000 to 650,000 distinct CDR3 sequences; just under 20% are singletons.

The specimen sequenced was blood. V usage is TRBV27 and J usage is TRBJ1-2; D unclear. This TCR derives from a middle-aged man with Graves' ophthalmopathy. The CDR3 loop reads CASSGSANYGYTF. CDR3 bases: TGTGCCAGCAGTGGTTCAGCCAACTATGGCTACACCTTC.